The 5 T cell receptor beta chains presented below share a single source sample, sequenced in a study of OX40 agonist ivuxolimab in advanced cancers. Produced via immunoSEQ multiplex PCR; TCRdb's table is partial and in-frame only. The sample contains fewer than 140,000 clones, around nine tenths of which appear only once. The specimen was CD4+ or CD8+ T cells sorted from blood, collected in a trial of the OX40 agonist ivuxolimab. The receptor source for this set is an adult with an advanced solid tumor such as melanoma, head and neck, liver or kidney cancer.

The genes are TRBV4-3 and TRBJ2-3; perhaps TRBD1 as D (5 bases). Trimming removed 0 bases at V and 2 bases at J, with 12 bases between. The germline CDR1 and CDR2 sequences are LGHNA and YSLEER. This CDR3 region has 16 residues. The CDR3 region has the DNA TGCGCCAGCAGCCAAGATTTGGGGCCGTACACAGATACGCAGTATTTT. Translated, it gives CASSQDLGPYTDTQYF.

The V call is TRBV11-2, the J call TRBJ2-1; 8 nucleotides match TRBD1. The CDR3 spans 14 residues. From germline, CDR1 is SGHAT and CDR2 FQNNGV. V trimming: 3 bases; J trimming: 6 bases; junction bases outside the gene matches: 4. In DNA form, the CDR3 reads TGTGCCAGCAGCTTTGTACAGGGGGGCAATGAGCAGTTCTTC. Its protein product is CASSFVQGGNEQFF.

J is TRBJ2-3 and V is TRBV28, with D possibly being TRBD2 (5 bases). CDR3 length equals 14 residues. Germline lookup yields CDR1 MDHEN and CDR2 SYDVKM. Between the trimmed V and J ends, which lost 8 bases and 4 bases, there was a span of 16 bases. The CDR3: CASLGSGGSDTQYF. CDR3 in DNA: TGTGCCAGCCTCGGATCTGGCGGGTCAGATACGCAGTATTTT.

The genes are TRBV18 and TRBJ2-7; TRBD1 agrees at 9 bases. The V and J ends lost 3 bases and 4 bases, in that order; junction bases with no gene match: 7. Germline-derived CDR1 and CDR2 are KGHSH and LQKENI. This CDR3 contains 15 residues. The DNA for the CDR3 is TGTGCCAGCTCACCCCCGACAGGGGGGTATTACGAGCAGTACTTC. This sequence encodes CASSPPTGGYYEQYF.

The gene calls are TRBV6-1 and TRBJ1-3, with 9 bases aligning to TRBD1. The CDR3 contains 13 residues. From germline, CDR1 is MNHNS and CDR2 SASEGT. With V trimmed by 8 bases and J by 8 bases, 7 bases remained unmatched. CDR3 sequence: CASLGQGVDTIYF. Written as DNA, the CDR3 is TGTGCCAGCCTGGGACAGGGTGTGGACACCATATATTTT.